A selection of T cell receptor beta chains follows, all from one sample in a study of regulatory T cells in long-lasting Graves disease. Each CDR3 protein is one row after TCRdb ran MiXCR on the multiplex PCR reads. The sample holds over 500,000 distinct CDR3 sequences, about 15% seen once. These same data were also listed under a study on T cells in Graves' hyperthyroidism and ophthalmopathy.

Material: peripheral blood mononuclear cells (PBMCs), obtained at new diagnosis, from a patient treated with antithyroid drugs. These receptors originate from a woman in her thirties with Graves disease. Each CDR3 is given with its conserved first and last residue. A D gene is named only where the DNA matches it firmly. The size of a clone is reported for some rows only, either as once, few or many, or as a class for expanded clones.

CASSSPGVGQETQYF | TGTGCCAGCAGTAGCCCGGGAGTGGGGCAAGAGACCCAGTACTTC | 15 | TRBJ2-5 | few | TRBV5-4 | .
CASSVGLGGGGMETQYF | TGTGCCAGCAGCGTAGGCTTAGGAGGAGGGGGCATGGAGACCCAGTACTTC | 17 | TRBJ2-5 | . | TRBV9 | .
CSVGGTGFGFSYEQYF | TGCAGCGTTGGGGGGACAGGCTTTGGGTTCTCCTACGAGCAGTACTTC | 16 | TRBJ2-7 | many | TRBV29-1 | TRBD1
CAGGREPSYEQYF | TGCGCCGGCGGCAGGGAACCCTCCTACGAGCAGTACTTC | 13 | TRBJ2-7 | . | TRBV5-1 | .
CASSVDGGGGSGQFF | TGTGCCAGCAGCGTAGACGGCGGTGGGGGGAGCGGGCAGTTCTTC | 15 | TRBJ2-1 | few | TRBV9 | .
CASSQKAAGHNEQFF | TGTGCCAGCAGCCAAAAGGCAGCGGGGCACAATGAGCAGTTCTTC | 15 | TRBJ2-1 | many | TRBV3-1 | TRBD2
CASSQWTSGVVETQYF | TGTGCCAGCAGCCAATGGACTAGCGGGGTGGTGGAGACCCAGTACTTC | 16 | TRBJ2-5 | . | TRBV9 | TRBD2
CASSLAGLAYNEQFF | TGTGCCAGCAGCTTAGCCGGACTGGCCTACAATGAGCAGTTCTTC | 15 | TRBJ2-1 | few | TRBV7-8 | .
CAISRGPTYEQYF | TGTGCCATCAGTCGGGGACCAACCTACGAGCAGTACTTC | 13 | TRBJ2-7 | . | TRBV10-3 | .
CASSQSGGQETQYF | TGTGCCAGCAGCCAATCAGGGGGCCAAGAGACCCAGTACTTC | 14 | TRBJ2-5 | many | TRBV16 | .
CASSTFQWEGQETQYF | TGTGCCAGCTCCACCTTTCAGTGGGAGGGACAAGAGACCCAGTACTTC | 16 | TRBJ2-5 | . | TRBV18 | TRBD2
CASSPASIVSYEQYF | TGTGCCAGCTCACCAGCTAGTATTGTCTCCTACGAGCAGTACTTC | 15 | TRBJ2-7 | few | TRBV18 | .
CSADGEREKDNEQFF | TGCAGTGCTGACGGTGAGCGGGAGAAGGACAATGAGCAGTTCTTC | 15 | TRBJ2-1 | many | TRBV20-1 | TRBD2
CASSLGRTTDTQYF | TGTGCCAGCAGCTTGGGCAGAACCACAGATACGCAGTATTTT | 14 | TRBJ2-3 | many | TRBV7-8 | .
CSARERGGGYTQYF | TGCAGTGCTAGAGAGAGGGGGGGTGGATATACGCAGTATTTT | 14 | TRBJ2-3 | . | TRBV20-1 | .
CASSFGQGALEKLFF | TGTGCCAGCAGTTTTGGACAGGGGGCGCTGGAAAAACTGTTTTTT | 15 | TRBJ1-4 | many | TRBV28 | TRBD1
CASSLLGGDTEAFF | TGTGCCAGCAGCCTTCTCGGGGGGGACACTGAAGCTTTCTTT | 14 | TRBJ1-1 | many | TRBV3-1 | .
CASSYGDRGTEAFF | TGTGCCAGCAGTTACGGTGACAGGGGGACTGAAGCTTTCTTT | 14 | TRBJ1-1 | many | TRBV6-5 | TRBD1
CSARSLTTTDTQYF | TGCAGTGCTAGATCCTTGACTACCACAGATACGCAGTATTTT | 14 | TRBJ2-3 | . | TRBV20-1 | .
CASSQLIDVGDTQYF | TGTGCCAGCAGCCAATTGATTGATGTGGGAGATACGCAGTATTTT | 15 | TRBJ2-3 | few | TRBV3-1 | .
CASSFSGAHTQYF | TGTGCCAGCAGTTTCTCAGGCGCTCATACGCAGTATTTT | 13 | TRBJ2-3 | few | TRBV12-3/TRBV12-4 | .
CASSPRGRENYGYTF | TGTGCCAGCAGCCCCAGGGGGCGAGAGAACTATGGCTACACCTTC | 15 | TRBJ1-2 | . | TRBV7-2 | TRBD1
CSATTGTSATDTQYF | TGCAGTGCTACAACCGGGACTAGCGCCACAGATACGCAGTATTTT | 15 | TRBJ2-3 | few | TRBV20-1 | TRBD2
CASSRTGGLRTEAFF | TGTGCCAGCAGCCGTACAGGGGGCCTGAGGACTGAAGCTTTCTTT | 15 | TRBJ1-1 | many | TRBV27 | TRBD1
CSASRDRYNEQFF | TGCAGTGCTAGCCGGGACAGGTACAATGAGCAGTTCTTC | 13 | TRBJ2-1 | many | TRBV20-1 | TRBD1
CASKITGGAYEQYF | TGTGCCAGTAAAATTACAGGGGGAGCCTACGAGCAGTACTTC | 14 | TRBJ2-7 | many | TRBV19 | TRBD1
CASSQEFSVNTGELFF | TGTGCCAGCAGCCAAGAGTTTTCGGTAAACACCGGGGAGCTGTTTTTT | 16 | TRBJ2-2 | . | TRBV4-2 | .
CAISERGPNHYNEQFF | TGTGCCATCAGTGAAAGAGGGCCCAACCATTACAATGAGCAGTTCTTC | 16 | TRBJ2-1 | few | TRBV10-3 | .
CASSQRDGVSYEQYF | TGTGCCAGCAGCCAACGGGACGGCGTCTCCTACGAGCAGTACTTC | 15 | TRBJ2-7 | . | TRBV7-9 | .
CSAREALREYF | TGCAGTGCTAGAGAGGCTCTTCGGGAGTACTTC | 11 | TRBJ2-4 | . | TRBV20-1 | .
CASNRQGAVDYGYTF | TGTGCCAGCAACCGACAGGGGGCTGTAGACTATGGCTACACCTTC | 15 | TRBJ1-2 | few | TRBV5-4 | TRBD1
CASSSGRKLFF | TGTGCCAGCAGTTCAGGCAGAAAACTGTTTTTT | 11 | TRBJ1-4 | many | TRBV28 | .
CASSISPSGNTIYF | TGTGCCAGCTCCATCTCTCCCTCTGGAAACACCATATATTTT | 14 | TRBJ1-3 | few | TRBV6-1 | .